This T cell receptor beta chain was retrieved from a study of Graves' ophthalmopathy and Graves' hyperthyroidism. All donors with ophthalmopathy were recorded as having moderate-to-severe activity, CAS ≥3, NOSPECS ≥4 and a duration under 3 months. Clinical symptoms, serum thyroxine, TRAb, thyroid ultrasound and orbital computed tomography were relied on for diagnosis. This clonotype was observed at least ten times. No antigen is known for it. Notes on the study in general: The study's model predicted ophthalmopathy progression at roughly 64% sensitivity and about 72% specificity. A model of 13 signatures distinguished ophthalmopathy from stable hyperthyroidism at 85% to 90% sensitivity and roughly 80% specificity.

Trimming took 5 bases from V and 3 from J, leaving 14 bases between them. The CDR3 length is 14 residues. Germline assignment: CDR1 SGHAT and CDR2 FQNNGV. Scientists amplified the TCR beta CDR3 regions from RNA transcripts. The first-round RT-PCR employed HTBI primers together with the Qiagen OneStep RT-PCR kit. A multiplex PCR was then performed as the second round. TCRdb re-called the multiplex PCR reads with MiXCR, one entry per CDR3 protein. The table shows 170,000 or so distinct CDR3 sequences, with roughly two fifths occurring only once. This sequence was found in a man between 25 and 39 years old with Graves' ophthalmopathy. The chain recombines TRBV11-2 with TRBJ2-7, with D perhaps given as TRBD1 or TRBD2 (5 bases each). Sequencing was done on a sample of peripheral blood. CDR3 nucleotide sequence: TGTGCCAGCAGCGGAGAGGGACGGTACTACGAGCAGTACTTC. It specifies CASSGEGRYYEQYF. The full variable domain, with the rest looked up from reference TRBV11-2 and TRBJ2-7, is EAGVAQSPRYKIIEKRQSVAFWCNPISGHATLYWYQQILGQGPKLLIQFQNNGVVDDSQLPKDRFSAERLKGVDSTLKIQPAKLEDSAVYLCASSGEGRYYEQYFGPGTRLTVT.